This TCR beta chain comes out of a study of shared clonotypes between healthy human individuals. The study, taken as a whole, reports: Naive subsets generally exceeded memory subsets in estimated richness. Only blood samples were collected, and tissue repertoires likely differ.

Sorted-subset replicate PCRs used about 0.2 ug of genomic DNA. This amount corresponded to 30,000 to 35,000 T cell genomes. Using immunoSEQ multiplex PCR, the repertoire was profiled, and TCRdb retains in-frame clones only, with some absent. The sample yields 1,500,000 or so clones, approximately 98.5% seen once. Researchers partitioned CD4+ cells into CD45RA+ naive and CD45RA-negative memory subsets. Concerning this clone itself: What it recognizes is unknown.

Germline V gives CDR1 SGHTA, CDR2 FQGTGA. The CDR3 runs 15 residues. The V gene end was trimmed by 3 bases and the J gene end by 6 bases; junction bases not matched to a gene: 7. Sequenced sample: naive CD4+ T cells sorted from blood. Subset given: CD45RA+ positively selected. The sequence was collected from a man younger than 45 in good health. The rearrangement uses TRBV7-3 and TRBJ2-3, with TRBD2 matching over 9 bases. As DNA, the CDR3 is TGTGCCAGCAGCTTGGGACTAGCCCTTCCGGATACGCAGTATTTT. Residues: CASSLGLALPDTQYF.